A single sample gave rise to the 5 T cell receptor beta chains below, sequenced in a study of Graves' ophthalmopathy and Graves' hyperthyroidism. The sequenced template was RNA, covering the TCR beta CDR3 region. RT-PCR was first run with HTBI primers, then multiplex PCR in a second round. TCRdb itself ran the multiplex PCR reads through MiXCR, one entry per CDR3 protein. The data show around 660,000 distinct CDR3 sequences, 35% to 50% seen once. The sequencing input was peripheral blood. Receptor source: an adult man with Graves' ophthalmopathy.

V gene TRBV7-6 combines with J gene TRBJ1-5; tentatively, D is TRBD1 (5 bases). CDR3 length: 13 amino acids. The germline V gene encodes CDR1 SGHVS and CDR2 FNYEAQ. V was clipped by 5 bases and J by 7 bases, with 12 bases between them. CDR3 residues: CASSPGPGQPQHF. CDR3 DNA: TGTGCCAGCAGCCCAGGGCCGGGCCAGCCCCAGCATTTT.

The V call is TRBV7-2, the J call TRBJ1-5; D gene uncertain. The CDR3 length is 12 residues. V shed 4 bases and J shed 11 bases, with 12 bases lying between them. The germline gives CDR1 SGHTA, CDR2 FQGNSA. CDR3 protein: CASSSGGQAQHF. For the CDR3, the DNA is TGTGCCAGCAGCTCCGGCGGCCAGGCCCAGCATTTT.

This clonotype was seen only once. V gene TRBV12-3 or TRBV12-4 combines with J gene TRBJ1-2; no firm D call. The V end was cut by 2 bases, the J end by 8 bases, with 9 bases between. This CDR3 region has 12 residues. The CDR3 loop is CASSLRAPGYTF. CDR3 in DNA: TGTGCCAGCAGTTTACGGGCACCGGGCTACACCTTC.

The chain couples TRBV19 to TRBJ1-4; D not resolved. CDR3 size: 15 residues. From germline, CDR1 is LNHDA and CDR2 SQIVND (reference sequence). CDR3 sequence reads: CVSTFRGATNEKLFF. The CDR3 DNA reads as TGTGTCAGCACTTTCCGGGGAGCCACTAATGAAAAACTGTTTTTT.

This clonotype was counted a single time. One end of the junction varies from germline; a read error may be responsible. This sequence joins TRBV7-3 and TRBJ2-2, with 9 bases matching TRBD2. CDR3 length: 17 residues. CDR1 SGHTA and CDR2 FQGTGA come from the germline V gene. CDR3 amino acids: CASSLTAGGPDTEELFF. The CDR3 DNA is TGTGCCAGCAGCTTAACTGCGGGGGGGCCGGACACCGAGGAGCTGTTTTTT.